A single sample is the source of the 8 T cell receptor beta chains below, sequenced in a study of blood T cell repertoires in COVID-19 (dated by TCRdb to about 2020). Library method: the immunoSEQ multiplex PCR assay. The table comes from immuneACCESS by way of TCRdb, which keeps in-frame sequences with V and J called. Part of the clones is missing from these tables; in studies checked, under half for an unresolved V gene and the rest for unknown reasons. Across this sample there are about 45,000 clones, with about 85% seen only once. The ten largest clones capture 5% to 7% of the sample. Sequencing input: peripheral blood. These receptors were collected from a man aged 50 or older with active COVID-19.

The chain joins TRBV3-1 (or the pseudogene TRBV3-2) to TRBJ1-2; possibly TRBD1 for D (5 bases). This CDR3 has 16 residues. Germline V gene sequence: CDR1 LGHDT, CDR2 YNNKEL (reference sequence). The germline V and J ends were trimmed by 0 bases and 1 base, with 12 bases remaining between them. The CDR3 bases are TGTGCCAGCAGCCAAGATAGCACGGGGGTTAACTATGGCTACACCTTC. It specifies CASSQDSTGVNYGYTF.

This clone was detected a few times. Written as DNA, the CDR3 is TGTGCCAGCCGGAGCGGGGGGGCCGAAACCGGGGAGCTGTTTTTT. Translating it yields CASRSGGAETGELFF. V usage is TRBV4-2 and J usage is TRBJ2-2; 10 bases line up with TRBD2. Trimming took 8 bases from V and 5 from J; bases not matched to a gene: 8. CDR3 length equals 15 residues. CDR1 is LGHNA, CDR2 YNFKEQ, per germline.

This clone was seen only once. The chain uses TRBV20-1 and TRBJ2-7; tentative D call: TRBD1 (6 bases). Germline-derived CDR1 and CDR2 are DFQATT and SNEGSKA (reference sequence). V was pared by 3 bases and J by 5 bases, with 11 bases between. This CDR3 spans 12 amino acids. This CDR3 is CSASIQGNEQYF. The CDR3 region has the DNA TGCAGTGCTAGTATACAGGGAAACGAGCAGTACTTC.

This chain links TRBV5-1 with TRBJ2-1; 9 bases are a match to TRBD2. This CDR3 region has 16 residues. V shed 2 bases, J shed 8 bases, and the junction held 11 bases outside the gene matches. The germline gives CDR1 SGHRS, CDR2 YFSETQ. The CDR3, as DNA: TGCGCCAGCAGCTTAAGTGCTAGCGGGATAGGCGATGAGCAGTTCTTC. Translating it yields CASSLSASGIGDEQFF. The whole variable domain, remainder taken from reference TRBV5-1 and TRBJ2-1, is KAGVTQTPRYLIKTRGQQVTLSCSPISGHRSVSWYQQTPGQGLQFLFEYFSETQRNKGNFPGRFSGRQFSNSRSEMNVSTLELGDSALYLCASSLSASGIGDEQFFGPGTRLTVL.

V usage is TRBV20-1 and J usage is TRBJ1-1, with 8 nucleotides matching TRBD1. This CDR3 comprises 13 residues. Germline V gives CDR1 DFQATT, CDR2 SNEGSKA (reference sequence). The V segment lost 3 bases and the J segment 6 bases; nucleotides outside the gene matches: 6. The CDR3, as DNA: TGCAGTGCTAGTCGTGACAGGGGCGCTGAAGCTTTCTTT. It yields the protein CSASRDRGAEAFF.

The gene calls are TRBV3-1 (or the pseudogene TRBV3-2) and TRBJ1-1, with D tentatively TRBD1 (5 bases). Germline values: CDR1 LGHDT, CDR2 YNNKEL (reference sequence). CDR3 length equals 15 residues. V gave up 3 bases and J gave up 5 bases, with 16 bases separating them. The CDR3 nucleotides read TGTGCCAGCAGCCAGAGCCCAGGGTACCGGACTGAAGCTTTCTTT. As protein: CASSQSPGYRTEAFF.

The rearrangement joins TRBV6-1 to TRBJ2-3; 11 bases align to TRBD2. This CDR3 has 15 amino acids. V was clipped by 3 bases and J by 4 bases; unmatched bases: 3. The germline CDR1 and CDR2 sequences are MNHNS and SASEGT. The DNA of the CDR3 is TGTGCCAGCAGTGATTTTAGCGGGGGGGCAGATACGCAGTATTTT. Translation: CASSDFSGGADTQYF.

This chain uses TRBV6-6 with TRBJ2-1, with 8 bases identical to TRBD1. The CDR3 has 11 residues. Germline V CDR1 and CDR2: MNHNY, SVGAGI (reference sequence). With 5 bases clipped from V and 15 bases from J, the junction kept 6 bases outside the gene matches. The CDR3 spells CASSGGQGTFF. CDR3 DNA: TGTGCCAGCAGTGGCGGACAGGGAACGTTCTTC.